The source of this TCR beta chain is a study of low-dose radiotherapy and immunotherapy resistance in tumors. This sample's time point: after trial treatment. Regarding treatment: LDRT plus nivolumab, ipilimumab, low-dose cyclophosphamide and aspirin (RACIN trial). Gene-specific TRAV and TRBV primers were used for first-strand cDNA, covering alpha and beta chains. An approximately 19-cycle PCR with a constant-region primer and V-primer adapter amplified TCRs. TCRdb independently ran MiXCR on the reads; one entry per CDR3 protein. The sample has around 100,000 distinct CDR3 sequences; approximately 22% are singletons. This clonotype has a count of ten or more. Germline V gene sequence: CDR1 SQVTM, CDR2 ANQGSEA. V was shortened by 7 bases and J by 0 bases, with 9 bases between the two germline ends. The CDR3 length is 12 residues.

The sequence was obtained from a female donor with ovarian cancer. The material was PBMCs, obtained after low-dose radiotherapy plus immunotherapy. This chain joins TRBV29-1 and TRBJ2-5; D is possibly TRBD2 (6 bases). The CDR3 DNA is TGCAGCGCTAGCGCAAACCAAGAGACCCAGTACTTC. Translated: CSASANQETQYF.